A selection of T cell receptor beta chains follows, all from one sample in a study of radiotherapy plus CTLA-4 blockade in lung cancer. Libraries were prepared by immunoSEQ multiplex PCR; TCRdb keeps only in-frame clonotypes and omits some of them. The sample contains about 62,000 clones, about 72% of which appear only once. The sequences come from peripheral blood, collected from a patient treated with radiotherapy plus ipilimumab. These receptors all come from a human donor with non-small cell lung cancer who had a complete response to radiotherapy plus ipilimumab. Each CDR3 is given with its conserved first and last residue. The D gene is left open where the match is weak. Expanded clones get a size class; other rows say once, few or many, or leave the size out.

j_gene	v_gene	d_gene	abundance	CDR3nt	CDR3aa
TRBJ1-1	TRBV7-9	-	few	TGTGCCAGCAGGGCGACAGCGAACACTGAAGCTTTCTTT	CASRATANTEAFF
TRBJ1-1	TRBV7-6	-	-	TGTGCCAGCAGCCCGGGGGTGTGGCGAAACACTGAAGCTTTCTTT	CASSPGVWRNTEAFF
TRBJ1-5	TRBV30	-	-	TGTGCCTGGAGTGTGGGGGGGGATCAGCCCCAGCATTTT	CAWSVGGDQPQHF
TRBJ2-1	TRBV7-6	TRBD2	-	TGTGCCAGCAGCTTAGTCGGGAGGGGGCAGTTCTTC	CASSLVGRGQFF
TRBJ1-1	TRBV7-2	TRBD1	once	TGTGCCAGCAGCTCACGACAGGGGGCTGAAGCTTTCTTT	CASSSRQGAEAFF
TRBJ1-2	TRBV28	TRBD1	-	TGTGCCAGCAGTTCCCCGGACAGGGTGACCGGCTACACCTTC	CASSSPDRVTGYTF
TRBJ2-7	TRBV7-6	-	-	TGTGCCAGCAGCTTAGCGAGGGGGCCTTCAGAGGGGACTTACGAGCAGTACTTC	CASSLARGPSEGTYEQYF
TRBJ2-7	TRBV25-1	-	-	TGTGCCAGCAGTCACCGGGACTCTGGTGGCGAGCAGTACTTC	CASSHRDSGGEQYF
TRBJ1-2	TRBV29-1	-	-	TGCAGCGTTGAAGATCGGGGGGAATCGAACTATGGCTACACCTTC	CSVEDRGESNYGYTF
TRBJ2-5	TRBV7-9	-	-	TGTGCCAGCAGCGAGTTTGGAGAGACCCAGTACTTC	CASSEFGETQYF
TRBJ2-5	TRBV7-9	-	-	TGTGCCAGCAGCTTAGAGTGGTGGGCCGGAGAGACCCAGTACTTC	CASSLEWWAGETQYF
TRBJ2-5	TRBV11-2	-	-	TGTGCCAGCAGCTTATCTGAGACAGGCTACCAAGAGACCCAGTACTTC	CASSLSETGYQETQYF
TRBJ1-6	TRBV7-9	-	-	TGTGCCAGCAGCTCAATAACAGGGAGTGGAAATTCACCCCTCCACTTT	CASSSITGSGNSPLHF
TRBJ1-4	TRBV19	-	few	TGTGCCAGTAGTATAGGATCGGGTTTTAATGAAAAACTGTTTTTT	CASSIGSGFNEKLFF
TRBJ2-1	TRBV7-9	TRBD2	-	TGTGCCAGCAGCTGGGGACTAGCGGGGGGGCTAGGTGGGGGCAATGAGCAGTTCTTC	CASSWGLAGGLGGGNEQFF
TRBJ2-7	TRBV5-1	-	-	TGCGCCAGCAGCTTGGGAGGTCAAAGCTCCTACGAGCAGTACTTC	CASSLGGQSSYEQYF
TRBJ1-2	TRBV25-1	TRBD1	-	TGTGCCAGCAGTGAAATGGATAGGGCAGGGGGCATCTATGGCTACACCTTC	CASSEMDRAGGIYGYTF
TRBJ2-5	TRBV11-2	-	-	TGTGCCAGCAGCTTAAGTGTTCAGCAAGAGACCCAGTACTTC	CASSLSVQQETQYF
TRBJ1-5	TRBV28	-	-	TGTGCCAGCAGTTTATCTCGACTGACCTTTAGAAATCAGCCCCAGCATTTT	CASSLSRLTFRNQPQHF
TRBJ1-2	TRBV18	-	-	TGTGCCAGCTCACCAGGCAGGGCAGGTGGCTACACCTTC	CASSPGRAGGYTF
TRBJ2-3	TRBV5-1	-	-	TGCGCCAGCAGCTTTCCGACAGGGACTACAGATACGCAGTATTTT	CASSFPTGTTDTQYF
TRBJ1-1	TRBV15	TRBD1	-	TGTGCCACCAGCAGACTAAACTTCAGGGGGCGGACTGAAGCTTTCTTT	CATSRLNFRGRTEAFF
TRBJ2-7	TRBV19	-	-	TGTGCCAGTAGTATGGAGGGCGCGAGCTCCTACGAGCAGTACTTC	CASSMEGASSYEQYF